These 22 T cell receptor beta chains came from one sample sequenced in a study of shared clonotypes between healthy human individuals. Sequencing used immunoSEQ multiplex PCR; TCRdb keeps in-frame clones, though not all of them. The sample lists over a million clones, approximately 97% occurring once. The source material was naive CD4+ T cells sorted from blood. Subset of the sample: CD45RA+ positively selected. The receptor set was obtained from a young man in good health.

J is TRBJ2-3 and V is TRBV29-1, with 10 bases identical to TRBD2. The J segment lost 6 bases and the V segment lost 6 bases, leaving 6 bases of the junction unmatched. The V gene's germline CDR1 is SQVTM and CDR2 ANQGSEA. The CDR3 is 13 amino acids. In DNA form, the CDR3 reads TGCAGCGTCGCTAGCGGGAGCGGGGATACGCAGTATTTT. Encoded protein: CSVASGSGDTQYF.

This chain links TRBV11-2 with TRBJ2-7; D unclear. The germline V gene encodes CDR1 SGHAT and CDR2 FQNNGV. The CDR3 is 16 residues long. Trimming took 1 base from V and 2 from J, leaving 15 bases between them. The CDR3: CASSLGPTPQPYEQYF. CDR3 in DNA: TGTGCCAGCAGCTTAGGACCCACGCCTCAACCCTACGAGCAGTACTTC.

V usage is TRBV7-9 and J usage is TRBJ2-1; a possible D gene is TRBD2 (6 bases). V lost 1 base and J lost 9, with 16 bases in between. Per the germline V gene, CDR1 is SEHNR and CDR2 is FQNEAQ (reference sequence). There are 15 residues in the CDR3. Here the CDR3 DNA reads TGTGCCAGCAGCTTAGTCCCGGGAGCTAATTTTGAGCAGTTCTTC. It codes for CASSLVPGANFEQFF.

The gene calls are TRBV29-1 and TRBJ2-5, with D unclear. Deletions cut 2 bases from V and 2 bases from J, with 9 bases between. The CDR3 has 13 residues. The germline gives CDR1 SQVTM, CDR2 ANQGSEA. In DNA, the CDR3 is TGCAGCGTTGAAAAAGGCAGGCAAGAGACCCAGTACTTC. Protein: CSVEKGRQETQYF.

This clone has only one observation. This chain uses TRBV5-3 with TRBJ2-7; 7 nucleotides line up with TRBD1. TRBV5-3 belongs to the ORF category, with a function that is uncertain. CDR3 length: 14 amino acids. Losses at the gene ends were 3 bases for V and 2 bases for J; bases not matched to a gene: 5. As DNA, the CDR3 is TGTGCCAGAAGCTGCCGGGACAGAACCTACGAGCAGTACTTC. Residues: CARSCRDRTYEQYF.

The chain joins TRBV2 to TRBJ1-5; the match to TRBD1 covers 10 bases. There are 15 residues in the CDR3. The germline gives CDR1 SNHLY, CDR2 FYNNEI. V was pared by 6 bases and J by 6 bases, with 8 bases of the junction left unmatched. The CDR3 loop is CASRGDRGGFQPQHF. The CDR3 DNA follows: TGTGCCAGCAGGGGGGACAGGGGAGGGTTTCAGCCCCAGCATTTT.

The sample holds one count of this clone. This chain links TRBV7-8 with TRBJ1-4; TRBD1 aligns across 8 bases. The CDR3 totals 16 residues. V trimming: 5 bases; J trimming: 3 bases; junction bases outside the gene matches: 8. The V gene's germline CDR1 is SGHVS and CDR2 FQNEAQ. The CDR3 DNA reads as TGTGCCAGCAGCCTTCGCGGACAGGGAGCTAATGAAAAACTGTTTTTT. This gives the protein CASSLRGQGANEKLFF. The whole variable domain, filled in from reference TRBV7-8 and TRBJ1-4, reads GAGVSQSPRYKVAKRGQDVALRCDPISGHVSLFWYQQALGQGPEFLTYFQNEAQLDKSGLPSDRFFAERPEGSVSTLKIQRTQQEDSAVYLCASSLRGQGANEKLFFGSGTQLSVL.

Worth noting for this clone: Other DNA sequences from this sample encode an identical CDR3 as well. V and J are TRBV7-3 and TRBJ2-1; D perhaps matches TRBD1 (6 bases). Germline CDR1 reads SGHTA; CDR2 reads FQGTGA. CDR3 size: 13 residues. The ends were cut back, 6 bases at V and 3 bases at J, with 9 bases in the middle. The CDR3, as DNA: TGTGCCAGCAGTAGGGGGATCTACAATGAGCAGTTCTTC. Its protein product is CASSRGIYNEQFF.

With regard to this clone: Distinct nucleotide sequences in the sample also encode this CDR3. The chain recombines TRBV9 with TRBJ2-1, with TRBD2 identical over 12 bases. Germline loops: CDR1 SGDLS, CDR2 YYNGEE. The CDR3 is made up of 16 amino acids. V was clipped by 1 base and J by 6 bases; unmatched bases: 5. The CDR3 coding sequence is TGTGCCAGCAGCGTACTAGCGGGAGGGCCGGGCAATGAGCAGTTCTTC. It translates to CASSVLAGGPGNEQFF.

The chain has TRBV9 and TRBJ2-1, with TRBD2 as a possible D gene (5 bases). The CDR3 is 14 residues long. Germline assignment: CDR1 SGDLS and CDR2 YYNGEE. The V end lost 5 bases, the J end lost 2 bases, and 11 bases lay between the germline ends. CDR3 DNA: TGTGCCAGCAGTTACCTAGCCACCTACAATGAGCAGTTCTTC. Its protein is CASSYLATYNEQFF.

The CDR3 sequence is CASSPPARRTGTDTQYF. Written as DNA, the CDR3 is TGTGCCAGCTCACCCCCTGCCCGTAGGACGGGTACAGATACGCAGTATTTT. The rearrangement uses TRBV18 and TRBJ2-3; no reliable D call. V shed 3 bases and J shed 3 bases, with 19 bases lying between them. Germline CDR1 KGHSH, CDR2 LQKENI. This CDR3 is built from 17 residues.

The rearrangement uses TRBV10-3 and TRBJ1-1; D is unresolved. The CDR3 covers 13 residues. V lost 2 bases, J lost 3 bases, and 7 bases lay in between. The germline V gene has CDR1 ENHRY and CDR2 SYGVKD. CDR3: CAISEVSHTEAFF. Here the CDR3 DNA reads TGTGCCATCAGTGAGGTGTCCCACACTGAAGCTTTCTTT.

J is TRBJ2-7 and V is TRBV5-4; 10 nucleotides match TRBD1. V dropped 2 bases and J dropped 0; count of bases not matched to a gene: 5. This CDR3 is 16 amino acids long. The germline V gene encodes CDR1 SGHNT and CDR2 YYREEE (reference sequence). The CDR3 DNA is TGTGCCAGCAGCTTCGGGACAGGGGTAACCTCCTACGAGCAGTACTTC. This encodes CASSFGTGVTSYEQYF.

The chain employs TRBV4-1 and TRBJ2-7; D unresolved. CDR3 length: 15 amino acids. Germline lookup yields CDR1 MGHRA and CDR2 YSYEKL. The germline V and J ends were trimmed by 1 base and 4 bases, with 14 bases remaining between them. CDR3 sequence reads: CASSQAWAAYYEQYF. CDR3 coding DNA: TGCGCCAGCAGCCAAGCATGGGCAGCATATTACGAGCAGTACTTC.

The chain joins TRBV9 to TRBJ2-2; D perhaps matches TRBD2 (6 bases). Trimming left V 4 bases short and J 6 bases short, with 13 bases between. Germline V lookup: CDR1 SGDLS, CDR2 YYNGEE. This CDR3 is 14 amino acids long. The DNA for the CDR3 is TGTGCCAGCAGCCCACACCCGGGGGCCGGGGAGCTGTTTTTT. It translates to CASSPHPGAGELFF.

Only one count was recorded for this clone. The chain combines TRBV5-5 with TRBJ2-7; a weak D match, TRBD1 (6 bases). The germline gives CDR1 SGHKS, CDR2 YYEKEE (reference sequence). Trimming stripped 2 bases from V and 5 bases from J, with 11 bases between. The CDR3 is 13 residues long. The CDR3 region has the DNA TGTGCCAGCAGCTTACCAGGGGAACACGAGCAGTACTTC. The encoded protein is CASSLPGEHEQYF.

The chain carries TRBV19 and TRBJ1-2; 7 bases line up with TRBD1. Germline V gene data show CDR1 as LNHDA and CDR2 as SQIVND (reference sequence). This CDR3 is 13 amino acids long. V lost 3 bases to trimming and J lost 5 bases; unmatched junction nucleotides: 3. CDR3 coding DNA: TGTGCCAGTAGTATCACAGGGGAGTATGGCTACACCTTC. This codes for CASSITGEYGYTF.

This clone showed up just a few times. The CDR3 loop is CASSFGAGYTF. The CDR3, as DNA: TGTGCCAGTAGTTTCGGCGCTGGCTACACCTTC. J is TRBJ1-2 and V is TRBV19; D is uncertain. The CDR3 extends over 11 amino acids. Germline CDR1 is LNHDA and CDR2 is SQIVND (reference sequence). Trimming shortened V by 5 bases and J by 7 bases, and 8 bases separated the two germline ends.

The chain joins TRBV6-1 to TRBJ2-7; TRBD2 matches 9 bases. Germline CDR1 reads MNHNS; CDR2 reads SASEGT. This CDR3 has 15 amino acids. The V segment lost 4 bases and the J segment 3 bases; nucleotides outside the gene matches: 7. CDR3 nucleotides: TGTGCCAGCAGTGGAGGGGTAGCGGGAGACTACGAGCAGTACTTC. Protein: CASSGGVAGDYEQYF.

The chain recombines TRBV2 with TRBJ2-7; 7 bases map to TRBD1. Germline V lookup: CDR1 SNHLY, CDR2 FYNNEI. The CDR3 runs 13 residues. With V trimmed by 1 base and J by 6 bases, 3 bases remained unmatched. The CDR3 here is CASSEGPGGEQYF. The CDR3 DNA reads as TGTGCCAGCAGTGAAGGACCAGGGGGCGAGCAGTACTTC.

V is TRBV6-6 and J is TRBJ2-2; no clear D gene. The germline V gene encodes CDR1 MNHNY and CDR2 SVGAGI (reference sequence). V lost 7 bases and J lost 1, with 7 bases in between. The CDR3 runs 13 residues. The chain's CDR3 is CASKEENTGELFF. The CDR3 nucleotides read TGTGCCAGCAAGGAAGAGAACACCGGGGAGCTGTTTTTT.

The count of this clone is one. V is TRBV29-1 and J is TRBJ2-1; a possible D gene is TRBD2 (6 bases). V lost 5 bases, J lost 9 bases, and 23 bases lay in between. Germline-derived CDR1 and CDR2 are SQVTM and ANQGSEA. This CDR3 is 15 amino acids long. The CDR3 DNA follows: TGCAGCGTTACGAGCTTAGCGGCGGCCGGGGGTGAGCAGTTCTTC. As protein: CSVTSLAAAGGEQFF.